These 29 T cell receptor beta chains came from one sample sequenced in a study of shared clonotypes between healthy human individuals. TCRdb's copy holds only in-frame clones and misses some; the assay was immunoSEQ multiplex PCR. The sample yields roughly 2.5 million clones, about 92% seen once. Sequencing was carried out using naive CD4+ T cells sorted from blood. Specified subset: CD45RA+ positively selected. These receptors were collected from a man aged 18 to 29 in good health.

About this clone itself: The same CDR3 arises from other DNA sequences in this sample as well. V and J are TRBV11-3 and TRBJ2-3, with 11 positions matching TRBD2. V shed 5 bases and J 0 bases; nucleotides not matched to a gene: 4. This CDR3 comprises 16 residues. Germline assignment: CDR1 SGHNT and CDR2 YENEEA. This chain's CDR3 is CASSPGTSGSTDTQYF. CDR3 nucleotides: TGTGCCAGCAGCCCCGGGACTAGCGGTAGCACAGATACGCAGTATTTT.

The chain has TRBV7-8 and TRBJ1-2, with D unclear. This CDR3 has 15 residues. Trimming stripped 5 bases from V and 4 bases from J, with 17 bases between. The germline V gene has CDR1 SGHVS and CDR2 FQNEAQ. The CDR3 DNA reads as TGTGCCAGCAGCCCGACACGGGTCCGGGGCTATGGCTACACCTTC. This gives the protein CASSPTRVRGYGYTF.

This chain links TRBV5-4 with TRBJ1-1; D might be TRBD1 (5 bases). The CDR3 length is 15 residues. CDR1 SGHNT and CDR2 YYREEE come from the germline V gene (reference sequence). Trimming shortened V by 0 bases and J by 3 bases, and 12 bases separated the two germline ends. Here the CDR3 DNA reads TGTGCCAGCAGCTTGGCCGGGGGAGAGGACACTGAAGCTTTCTTT. The encoded protein is CASSLAGGEDTEAFF.

Concerning this clone: Other nucleotide sequences in the sample specify the same CDR3. The V call is TRBV7-9, the J call TRBJ1-4; perhaps TRBD1 as D (5 bases). This CDR3 has 13 residues. V was pared by 2 bases and J by 5 bases, with 6 bases between. Germline CDR1 reads SEHNR; CDR2 reads FQNEAQ (reference sequence). CDR3 in DNA: TGTGCCAGCAGCTTACAGGGCAATGAAAAACTGTTTTTT. Amino acids: CASSLQGNEKLFF.

The rearrangement uses TRBV28 and TRBJ1-2; D unresolved. V was shortened by 5 bases and J by 8 bases, with 12 bases between the two germline ends. This CDR3 is built from 12 residues. Germline-derived CDR1 and CDR2 are MDHEN and SYDVKM. In DNA, the CDR3 is TGTGCCAGCAGTCCGAGCGGGTACGGCTACACCTTC. Residues: CASSPSGYGYTF.

The V call is TRBV20-1, the J call TRBJ2-5, with unresolved D. Germline assignment: CDR1 DFQATT and CDR2 SNEGSKA (reference sequence). Trimming removed 4 bases from V and 4 bases from J, with 7 bases in between. The CDR3 runs 11 residues. The DNA of the CDR3 is TGCAGTGCTAAAGTTGGAGAGACCCAGTACTTC. This gives the protein CSAKVGETQYF.

The V gene is TRBV10-3, the J gene TRBJ2-1; a possible D gene is TRBD1 (7 bases). The V gene lost 4 bases and the J gene lost 3 bases, with 19 bases spanning the gap. From germline, CDR1 is ENHRY and CDR2 SYGVKD. The CDR3 has 17 residues. The CDR3 loop is CAISAEGANQIYNEQFF. CDR3 in DNA: TGTGCCATCAGTGCGGAGGGGGCCAACCAGATCTACAATGAGCAGTTCTTC.

With respect to this clone: Distinct nucleotide sequences in the sample also encode this CDR3. This chain connects TRBV30 to TRBJ2-4; D remains ambiguous. The CDR3 is 11 residues long. V was clipped by 3 bases and J by 6 bases, with 6 bases between them. Germline CDR1 reads GTSNPN; CDR2 reads SVGIG (reference sequence). The CDR3 reads CAWSPGNIQYF. CDR3 bases: TGTGCCTGGAGCCCCGGAAACATTCAGTACTTC.

The chain is built from TRBV6-5 and TRBJ1-1; D is perhaps TRBD1 (5 bases). Trimming took off 8 bases at V and 1 base at J, with 11 bases between the two ends. From germline, CDR1 is MNHEY and CDR2 SVGAGI. CDR3 size: 13 residues. The DNA of the CDR3 is TGTGCCAGCCATCGGGGGGGGAACACTGAAGCTTTCTTT. It codes for CASHRGGNTEAFF.

The chain links TRBV19 to TRBJ1-2; the D is unclear. Trimming removed 3 bases at V and 4 bases at J, with 9 bases between. There are 13 residues in the CDR3. Germline V gene sequence: CDR1 LNHDA, CDR2 SQIVND (reference sequence). CDR3 amino acids: CASSMGSFYGYTF. The CDR3 bases are TGTGCCAGTAGTATGGGCTCTTTCTATGGCTACACCTTC.

CDR3 DNA sequence: TGTGCCAGCAGCTTGTATAGCGGGGCCAACAATGAGCAGTTCTTC. This translates into CASSLYSGANNEQFF. This chain links TRBV5-4 with TRBJ2-1, with TRBD2 matching 8 bases. The V gene end was trimmed by 1 base and the J gene end by 5 bases; junction bases not matched to a gene: 5. The CDR3 spans 15 residues. Germline CDR1 and CDR2: SGHNT and YYREEE (reference sequence).

CDR3 amino acids: CASRGGPSYNEQFF. The DNA for the CDR3 is TGTGCCAGCAGAGGGGGTCCGAGCTACAATGAGCAGTTCTTC. This chain uses TRBV6-1 with TRBJ2-1, with a weak D call TRBD1 (6 bases). This CDR3 contains 14 residues. Germline V gene sequence: CDR1 MNHNS, CDR2 SASEGT. Deletions cut 6 bases from V and 3 bases from J, with 12 bases between.

The gene calls are TRBV7-2 and TRBJ2-3, with unresolved D. In germline, CDR1 is SGHTA, CDR2 FQGNSA. The V end lost 4 bases, the J end lost 6 bases, and 8 bases lay between the germline ends. This CDR3 region has 12 residues. In nucleotides, the CDR3 is TGTGCCAGCAGCTCCCACCGGGATACGCAGTATTTT. Protein: CASSSHRDTQYF.

This clone was detected only once. The chain uses TRBV4-1 and TRBJ2-7, with 11 bases matching TRBD1. CDR1 and CDR2 (germline): MGHRA, YSYEKL. The V gene end was trimmed by 1 base and the J gene end by 3 bases; junction bases not matched to a gene: 8. The CDR3 covers 17 residues. The CDR3 sequence: CASSQAEGQGALYEQYF. CDR3 bases: TGCGCCAGCAGCCAAGCGGAAGGACAGGGGGCCCTCTACGAGCAGTACTTC.

The V and J genes are TRBV6-5 and TRBJ2-7, with 7 nucleotides matching TRBD2. This CDR3 has 16 residues. J gave up 0 bases and V 2 bases, and 7 bases lay outside the gene matches. Germline loops: CDR1 MNHEY, CDR2 SVGAGI. In DNA, the CDR3 is TGTGCCAGCAGTTACATGCGGGAGTTCCCCTCCTACGAGCAGTACTTC. Translating it yields CASSYMREFPSYEQYF.

The V call is TRBV19, the J call TRBJ1-1; D possibly corresponds to TRBD1 (5 bases). There are 12 residues in the CDR3. Trimming cost V 5 bases and J 8 bases, with 12 bases left between them. Germline CDR1 and CDR2: LNHDA and SQIVND (reference sequence). The CDR3: CASSDRAPEAFF. DNA for the CDR3: TGTGCCAGTAGTGACAGAGCTCCCGAAGCTTTCTTT.

The J gene is TRBJ1-2, the V gene TRBV28, with unresolved D. In germline, CDR1 is MDHEN, CDR2 SYDVKM. This CDR3 spans 14 amino acids. V lost 6 bases and J lost 6, with 17 bases in between. The DNA for the CDR3 is TGTGCCAGCAGCCCGCGGCCCCTAGGCGATGGCTACACCTTC. Amino acid sequence: CASSPRPLGDGYTF.

In nucleotides, the CDR3 is TGTGCCAGCAGTGAAAGGGAGTCTACGAGGTCCTACGAGCAGTACTTC. This encodes CASSERESTRSYEQYF. The rearrangement links TRBV2 to TRBJ2-7; D may be TRBD2 (5 bases). In germline, CDR1 is SNHLY, CDR2 FYNNEI. CDR3 length: 16 residues. Trimming stripped 2 bases from V and 1 base from J, with 15 bases between.

This chain links TRBV19 with TRBJ2-7, with 7 bases lining up with TRBD1. V lost 3 bases, J lost 1 base, and 9 bases stayed unmatched. The CDR3 totals 16 residues. Germline V gene sequence: CDR1 LNHDA, CDR2 SQIVND (reference sequence). CDR3 bases: TGTGCCAGTAGTATGAATAAGGGACAGCCGTCCTACGAGCAGTACTTC. Translated, it gives CASSMNKGQPSYEQYF.

V usage is TRBV18 and J usage is TRBJ1-6; D is ambiguous. The CDR3 is 14 residues long. Germline-derived CDR1 and CDR2 are KGHSH and LQKENI. V lost 5 bases, J lost 5 bases, and 10 bases lay in between. This CDR3 is CASSSTGDNSPLHF. CDR3 coding DNA: TGTGCCAGCTCATCGACGGGAGATAATTCACCCCTCCACTTT. Filled out from reference TRBV18 and TRBJ1-6, the complete variable domain reads NAGVMQNPRHLVRRRGQEARLRCSPMKGHSHVYWYRQLPEEGLKFMVYLQKENIIDESGMPKERFSAEFPKEGPSILRIQQVVRGDSAAYFCASSSTGDNSPLHFGNGTRLTVT.

This chain links TRBV2 with TRBJ1-2; a possible D gene is TRBD1 (6 bases). CDR1 and CDR2 (germline): SNHLY, FYNNEI. V was shortened by 4 bases and J by 3 bases, with 18 bases between the two germline ends. This CDR3 region has 16 residues. CDR3 sequence reads: CASSGGGLFLDYGYTF. CDR3 coding DNA: TGTGCCAGCAGTGGAGGGGGGTTGTTCTTGGACTATGGCTACACCTTC. Full variable domain (rest looked up from reference TRBV2 and TRBJ1-2): EPEVTQTPSHQVTQMGQEVILRCVPISNHLYFYWYRQILGQKVEFLVSFYNNEISEKSEIFDDQFSVERPDGSNFTLKIRSTKLEDSAMYFCASSGGGLFLDYGYTFGSGTRLTVV.

J is TRBJ2-7 and V is TRBV9, with 7 positions matching TRBD2. The V gene end was trimmed by 1 base and the J gene end by 0 bases; junction bases not matched to a gene: 4. The germline gives CDR1 SGDLS, CDR2 YYNGEE. This CDR3 is built from 15 residues. The CDR3 DNA follows: TGTGCCAGCAGCGTAAGGGCTAGCGGCTCCTACGAGCAGTACTTC. Amino acid sequence: CASSVRASGSYEQYF.

The chain has TRBV6-6 and TRBJ2-5; 8 bases agree with TRBD1. J lost 3 bases, V lost 5 bases, and 11 bases had no gene match. The CDR3 is 16 amino acids. Germline CDR1 reads MNHNY; CDR2 reads SVGAGI (reference sequence). The CDR3 here is CASSVGQGWFEETQYF. CDR3 DNA: TGTGCCAGCAGTGTAGGACAGGGCTGGTTCGAAGAGACCCAGTACTTC.

A remark on this clone: Other DNA sequences from this sample encode an identical CDR3 as well. The chain recombines TRBV6-1 with TRBJ1-1; weak D call: TRBD1 (6 bases). CDR1 is MNHNS and CDR2 is SASEGT in the germline V gene. The V end lost 1 base, the J end lost 4 bases, and 7 bases lay between the germline ends. The CDR3 sequence is 13 residues long. This CDR3 is CASSEVGGTEAFF. CDR3 nucleotides: TGTGCCAGCAGTGAAGTAGGGGGCACTGAAGCTTTCTTT.

The chain recombines TRBV27 with TRBJ2-7, with 9 bases identical to TRBD1. The trim removed 9 bases at V and 4 bases at J, leaving 7 bases unmatched. The CDR3 length is 13 residues. The V gene's germline CDR1 is MNHEY and CDR2 SMNVEV (reference sequence). Written as DNA, the CDR3 is TGTGCCAGTTGGGACAGGGATTTGTACGAGCAGTACTTC. Amino acid sequence: CASWDRDLYEQYF.

This sequence joins TRBV18 and TRBJ2-7; D could derive from TRBD1 or TRBD2 (5 bases each). The CDR3 length is 16 residues. The ends were cut back, 3 bases at V and 5 bases at J, with 20 bases in the middle. Germline loops: CDR1 KGHSH, CDR2 LQKENI. The CDR3: CASSPGTLGVLDEQYF. The CDR3, as DNA: TGTGCCAGCTCACCGGGGACCCTCGGGGTTTTGGACGAGCAGTACTTC.

This rearrangement joins TRBV5-6 to TRBJ2-3; weak D call: TRBD2 (5 bases). The CDR3 is 13 amino acids. V was shortened by 7 bases and J by 2 bases, with 11 bases between the two germline ends. In germline, CDR1 is SGHDT, CDR2 YYEEEE. The DNA of the CDR3 is TGTGCCAGCTCCAACGGGGTCACAGATACGCAGTATTTT. Encoded protein: CASSNGVTDTQYF.

The chain is built from TRBV5-6 and TRBJ1-1; D is undetermined. Trimming stripped 1 base from V and 1 base from J, with 11 bases between. This CDR3 spans 15 amino acids. The V gene's germline CDR1 is SGHDT and CDR2 YYEEEE. The CDR3 DNA sequence: TGTGCCAGCAGCTTGTTTCACCTTCCGAACACTGAAGCTTTCTTT. This sequence encodes CASSLFHLPNTEAFF. The whole variable domain, filled in from reference TRBV5-6 and TRBJ1-1, reads DAGVTQSPTHLIKTRGQQVTLRCSPKSGHDTVSWYQQALGQGPQFIFQYYEEEERQRGNFPDRFSGHQFPNYSSELNVNALLLGDSALYLCASSLFHLPNTEAFFGQGTRLTVV.

This clone was recorded only once. The genes are TRBV18 and TRBJ1-5, with D perhaps TRBD1 (6 bases). The CDR3 has 13 residues. CDR1 is KGHSH and CDR2 is LQKENI in the germline V gene. V was cut by 5 bases and J by 7 bases, with 12 bases left in between. Written as DNA, the CDR3 is TGTGCCAGCTCAAGGGGGGCGGAACAGCCCCAGCATTTT. Protein sequence: CASSRGAEQPQHF.